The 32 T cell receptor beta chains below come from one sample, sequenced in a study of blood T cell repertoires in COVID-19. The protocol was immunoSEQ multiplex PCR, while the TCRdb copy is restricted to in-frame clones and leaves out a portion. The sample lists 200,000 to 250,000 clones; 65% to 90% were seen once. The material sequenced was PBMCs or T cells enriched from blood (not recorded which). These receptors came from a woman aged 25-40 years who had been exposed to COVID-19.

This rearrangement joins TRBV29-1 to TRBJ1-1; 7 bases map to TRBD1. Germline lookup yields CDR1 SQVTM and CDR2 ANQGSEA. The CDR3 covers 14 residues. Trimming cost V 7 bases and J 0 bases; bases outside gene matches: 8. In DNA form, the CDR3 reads TGCAGCGCCTCCGGGACAGTCGTGAACACTGAAGCTTTCTTT. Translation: CSASGTVVNTEAFF.

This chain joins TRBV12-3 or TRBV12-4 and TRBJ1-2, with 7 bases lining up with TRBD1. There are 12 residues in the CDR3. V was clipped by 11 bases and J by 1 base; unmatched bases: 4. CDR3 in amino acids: CAGRQGNYGYTF. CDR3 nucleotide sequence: TGTGCCGGTCGACAGGGTAACTATGGCTACACCTTC.

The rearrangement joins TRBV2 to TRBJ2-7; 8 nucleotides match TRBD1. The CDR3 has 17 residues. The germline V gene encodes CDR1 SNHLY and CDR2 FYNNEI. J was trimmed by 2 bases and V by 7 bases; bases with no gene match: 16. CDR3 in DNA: TGTGCCAGCACCATACACCCTTTGAGGGACAGGACCTACGAGCAGTACTTC. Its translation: CASTIHPLRDRTYEQYF.

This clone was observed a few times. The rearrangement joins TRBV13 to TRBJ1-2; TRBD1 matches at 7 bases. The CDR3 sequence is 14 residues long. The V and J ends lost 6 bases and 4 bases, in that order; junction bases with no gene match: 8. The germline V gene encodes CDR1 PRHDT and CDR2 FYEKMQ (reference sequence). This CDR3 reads CASSPRGALYGYTF. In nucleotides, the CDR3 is TGTGCCAGCAGTCCCAGGGGGGCACTCTATGGCTACACCTTC.

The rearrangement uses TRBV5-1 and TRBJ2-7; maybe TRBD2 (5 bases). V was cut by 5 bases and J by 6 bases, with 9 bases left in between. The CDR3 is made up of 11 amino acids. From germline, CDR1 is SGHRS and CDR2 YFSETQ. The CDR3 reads CASRDEGEQYF. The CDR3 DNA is TGCGCCAGCAGGGACGAGGGCGAGCAGTACTTC.

The CDR3 coding sequence is TGTGCCAGTAGTGACAGGCACTCTGGAAACACCATATATTTT. The encoded protein is CASSDRHSGNTIYF. The chain is built from TRBV19 and TRBJ1-3; tentatively, D is TRBD1 (6 bases). Germline CDR1 LNHDA, CDR2 SQIVND (reference sequence). V gave up 5 bases and J gave up 0 bases, with 8 bases separating them. This CDR3 is built from 14 residues.

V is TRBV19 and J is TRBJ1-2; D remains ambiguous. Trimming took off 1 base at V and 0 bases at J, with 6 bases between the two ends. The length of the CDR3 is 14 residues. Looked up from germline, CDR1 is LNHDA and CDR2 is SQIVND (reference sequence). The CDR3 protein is CASSIGSPNYGYTF. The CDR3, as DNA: TGTGCCAGTAGTATAGGGAGTCCTAACTATGGCTACACCTTC.

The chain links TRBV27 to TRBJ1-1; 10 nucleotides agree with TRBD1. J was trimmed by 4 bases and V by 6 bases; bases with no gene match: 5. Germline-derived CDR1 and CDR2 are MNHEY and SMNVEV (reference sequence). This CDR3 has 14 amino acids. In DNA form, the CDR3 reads TGTGCCAGCAGCCCTGGGACAGGGGTCACTGAAGCTTTCTTT. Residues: CASSPGTGVTEAFF.

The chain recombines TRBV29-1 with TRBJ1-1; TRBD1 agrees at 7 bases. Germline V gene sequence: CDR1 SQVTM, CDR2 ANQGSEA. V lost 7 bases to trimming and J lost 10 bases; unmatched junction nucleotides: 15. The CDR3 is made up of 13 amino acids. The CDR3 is CSGDRTGRQAAFF. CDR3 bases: TGCAGCGGCGATCGGACAGGAAGGCAAGCAGCTTTCTTT.

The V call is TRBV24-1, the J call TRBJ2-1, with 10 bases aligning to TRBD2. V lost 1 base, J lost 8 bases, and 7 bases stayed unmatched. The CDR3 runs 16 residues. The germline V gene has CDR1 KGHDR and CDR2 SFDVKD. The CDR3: CATSDFTSGEIYEQFF. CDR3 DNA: TGTGCCACCAGTGATTTTACTAGCGGGGAAATCTATGAGCAGTTCTTC.

The CDR3 sequence: CASSWSGFNEKLFF. Here the CDR3 DNA reads TGCGCCAGCAGTTGGTCAGGGTTCAATGAAAAACTGTTTTTT. V usage is TRBV5-1 and J usage is TRBJ1-4, with D possibly being TRBD1 (5 bases). The CDR3 consists of 14 residues. CDR1 SGHRS and CDR2 YFSETQ come from the germline V gene. Trimming removed 5 bases at V and 5 bases at J, with 13 bases between. The complete variable domain, with remaining parts taken from reference TRBV5-1 and TRBJ1-4, reads KAGVTQTPRYLIKTRGQQVTLSCSPISGHRSVSWYQQTPGQGLQFLFEYFSETQRNKGNFPGRFSGRQFSNSRSEMNVSTLELGDSALYLCASSWSGFNEKLFFGSGTQLSVL.

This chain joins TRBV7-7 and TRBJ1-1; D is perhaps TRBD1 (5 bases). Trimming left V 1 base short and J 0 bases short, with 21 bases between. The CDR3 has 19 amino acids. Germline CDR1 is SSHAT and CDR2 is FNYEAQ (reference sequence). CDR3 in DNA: TGTGCCAGCAGCTTAGTCAAGGGGAGGACCCCCCGTATGAACACTGAAGCTTTCTTT. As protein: CASSLVKGRTPRMNTEAFF.

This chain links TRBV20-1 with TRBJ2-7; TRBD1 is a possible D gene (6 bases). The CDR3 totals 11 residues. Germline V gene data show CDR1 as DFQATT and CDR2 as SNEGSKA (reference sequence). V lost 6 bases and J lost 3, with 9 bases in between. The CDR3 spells CSASDSYEQYF. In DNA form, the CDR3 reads TGCAGTGCCTCGGACAGCTACGAGCAGTACTTC.

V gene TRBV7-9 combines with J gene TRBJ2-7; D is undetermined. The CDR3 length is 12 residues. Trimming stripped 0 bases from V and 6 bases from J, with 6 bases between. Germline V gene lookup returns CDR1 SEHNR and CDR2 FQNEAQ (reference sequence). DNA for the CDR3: TGTGCCAGCAGCTTAGCGTCGAGCGAGCAGTACTTC. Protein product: CASSLASSEQYF.

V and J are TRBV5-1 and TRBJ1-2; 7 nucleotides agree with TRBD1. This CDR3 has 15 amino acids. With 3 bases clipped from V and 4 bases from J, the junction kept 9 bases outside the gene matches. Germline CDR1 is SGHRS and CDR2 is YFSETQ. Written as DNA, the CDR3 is TGCGCCAGCAGCTCGGACAGGTCGGTCGGCTATGGCTACACCTTC. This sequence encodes CASSSDRSVGYGYTF.

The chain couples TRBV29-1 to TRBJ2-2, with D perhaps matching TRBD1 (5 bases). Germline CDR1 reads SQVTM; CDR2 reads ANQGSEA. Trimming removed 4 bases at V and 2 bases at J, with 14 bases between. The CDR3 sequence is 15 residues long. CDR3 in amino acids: CSVGSGPLNTGELFF. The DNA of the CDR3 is TGCAGCGTTGGGTCAGGGCCCCTAAACACCGGGGAGCTGTTTTTT.

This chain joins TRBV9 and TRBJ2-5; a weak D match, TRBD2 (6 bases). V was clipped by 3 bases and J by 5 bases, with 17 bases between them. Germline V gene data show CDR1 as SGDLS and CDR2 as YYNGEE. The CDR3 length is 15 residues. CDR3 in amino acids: CASSARGTAGETQYF. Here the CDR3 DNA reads TGTGCCAGCAGCGCCAGAGGGACGGCGGGGGAGACCCAGTACTTC.

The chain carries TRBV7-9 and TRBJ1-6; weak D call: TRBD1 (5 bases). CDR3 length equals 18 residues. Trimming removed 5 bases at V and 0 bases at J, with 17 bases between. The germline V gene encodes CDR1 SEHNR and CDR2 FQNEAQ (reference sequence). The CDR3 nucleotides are TGTGCCAGCAGCCCGACCGGGGGGGGGAGCTCCTATAATTCACCCCTCCACTTT. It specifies CASSPTGGGSSYNSPLHF.

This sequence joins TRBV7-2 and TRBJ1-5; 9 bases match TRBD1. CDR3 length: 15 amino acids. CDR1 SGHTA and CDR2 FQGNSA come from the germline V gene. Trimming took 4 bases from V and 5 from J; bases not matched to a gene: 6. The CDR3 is CASSYFGTGYQPQHF. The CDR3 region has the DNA TGTGCCAGCAGCTACTTCGGGACAGGGTATCAGCCCCAGCATTTT.

CDR3 sequence reads: CASSVLTSYEQYF. CDR3 in DNA: TGTGCCAGCAGCGTCCTAACCTCCTACGAGCAGTACTTC. The V call is TRBV6-5, the J call TRBJ2-7; D gene unclear. The CDR3 length is 13 residues. CDR1 is MNHEY, CDR2 SVGAGI, per germline. V lost 6 bases, J lost 0 bases, and 9 bases lay in between.

The CDR3 loop is CASSAGTGRHGYTF. In DNA form, the CDR3 reads TGTGCCAGCAGTGCCGGGACAGGGAGGCATGGCTACACCTTC. This sequence joins TRBV2 and TRBJ1-2; TRBD1 agrees at 9 bases. V trimming: 4 bases; J trimming: 6 bases; junction bases outside the gene matches: 6. CDR3 size: 14 residues. Germline CDR1 is SNHLY and CDR2 is FYNNEI.

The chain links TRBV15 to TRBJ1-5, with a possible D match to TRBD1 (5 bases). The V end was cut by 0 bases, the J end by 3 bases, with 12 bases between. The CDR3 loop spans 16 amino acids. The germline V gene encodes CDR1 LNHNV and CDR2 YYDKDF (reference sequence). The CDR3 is CATSRDRAPFNQPQHF. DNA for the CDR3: TGTGCCACCAGCAGAGACAGGGCTCCCTTCAATCAGCCCCAGCATTTT.

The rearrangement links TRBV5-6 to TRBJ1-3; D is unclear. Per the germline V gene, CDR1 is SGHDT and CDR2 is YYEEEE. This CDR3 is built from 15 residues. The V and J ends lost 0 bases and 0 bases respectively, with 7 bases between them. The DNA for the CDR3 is TGTGCCAGCAGCTTGGCCCTGAGCTCTGGAAACACCATATATTTT. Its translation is CASSLALSSGNTIYF.

CDR3: CASSLRQGANTEAFF. The CDR3 nucleotides are TGCGCCAGCAGCTTGAGGCAGGGGGCGAACACTGAAGCTTTCTTT. The chain carries TRBV5-1 and TRBJ1-1; 8 positions agree with TRBD1. The CDR3 length is 15 residues. J was trimmed by 1 base and V by 1 base; bases with no gene match: 3. Germline CDR1 reads SGHRS; CDR2 reads YFSETQ.

In DNA, the CDR3 is TGTGCCAGCAGCGTAGCCGCCGGACAGGGGGTCTACGAGCAGTACTTC. Translating gives CASSVAAGQGVYEQYF. This chain joins TRBV9 and TRBJ2-7; 10 bases fit TRBD1. V shed 0 bases and J 3 bases; nucleotides not matched to a gene: 6. CDR1 SGDLS and CDR2 YYNGEE come from the germline V gene. This CDR3 is 16 amino acids long. Using reference TRBV9 and TRBJ2-7 for the parts outside the CDR3, the full variable domain is DSGVTQTPKHLITATGQRVTLRCSPRSGDLSVYWYQQSLDQGLQFLIQYYNGEERAKGNILERFSAQQFPDLHSELNLSSLELGDSALYFCASSVAAGQGVYEQYFGPGTRLTVT.

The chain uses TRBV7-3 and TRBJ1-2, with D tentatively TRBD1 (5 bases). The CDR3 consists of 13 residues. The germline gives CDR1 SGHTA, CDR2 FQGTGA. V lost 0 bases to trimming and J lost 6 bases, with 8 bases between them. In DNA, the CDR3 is TGTGCCAGCAGCTTAACAGGGGAGGATGGCTACACCTTC. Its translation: CASSLTGEDGYTF. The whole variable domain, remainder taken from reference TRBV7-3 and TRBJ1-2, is GAGVSQTPSNKVTEKGKYVELRCDPISGHTALYWYRQSLGQGPEFLIYFQGTGAADDSGLPNDRFFAVRPEGSVSTLKIQRTERGDSAVYLCASSLTGEDGYTFGSGTRLTVV.

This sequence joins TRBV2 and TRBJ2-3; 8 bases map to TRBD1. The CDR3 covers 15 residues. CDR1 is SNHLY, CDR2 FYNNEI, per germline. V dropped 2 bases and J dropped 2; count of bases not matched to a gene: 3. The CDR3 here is CASSERDRLTDTQYF. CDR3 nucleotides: TGTGCCAGCAGTGAAAGGGACAGGCTCACAGATACGCAGTATTTT.

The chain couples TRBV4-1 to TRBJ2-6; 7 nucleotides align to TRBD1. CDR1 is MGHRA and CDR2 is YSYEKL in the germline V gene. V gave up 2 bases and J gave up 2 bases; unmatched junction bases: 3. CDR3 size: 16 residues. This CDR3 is CASSQSTGAGANVLTF. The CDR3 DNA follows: TGCGCCAGCAGCCAATCAACAGGGGCTGGGGCCAACGTCCTGACTTTC.

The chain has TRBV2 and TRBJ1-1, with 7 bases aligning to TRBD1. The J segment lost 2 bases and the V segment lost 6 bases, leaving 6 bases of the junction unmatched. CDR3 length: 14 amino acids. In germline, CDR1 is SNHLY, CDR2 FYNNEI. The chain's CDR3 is CASSLGTANTEAFF. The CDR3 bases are TGTGCCAGCAGCCTTGGGACAGCTAACACTGAAGCTTTCTTT.

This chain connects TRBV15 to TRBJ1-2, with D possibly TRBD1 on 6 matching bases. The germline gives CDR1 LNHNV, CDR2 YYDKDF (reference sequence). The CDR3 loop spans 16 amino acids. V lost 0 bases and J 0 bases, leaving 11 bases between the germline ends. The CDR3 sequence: CATSRDPGQTNYGYTF. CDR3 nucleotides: TGTGCCACCAGCAGAGATCCGGGACAAACTAACTATGGCTACACCTTC. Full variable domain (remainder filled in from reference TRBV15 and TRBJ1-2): DAMVIQNPRYQVTQFGKPVTLSCSQTLNHNVMYWYQQKSSQAPKLLFHYYDKDFNNEADTPDNFQSRRPNTSFCFLDIRSPGLGDTAMYLCATSRDPGQTNYGYTFGSGTRLTVV.

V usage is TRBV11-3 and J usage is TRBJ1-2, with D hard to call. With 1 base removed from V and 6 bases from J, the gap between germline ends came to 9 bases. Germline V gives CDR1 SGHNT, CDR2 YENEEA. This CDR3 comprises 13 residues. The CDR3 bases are TGTGCCAGCAGCTTAGGAGGGAGCCATGGCTACACCTTC. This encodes CASSLGGSHGYTF.

The CDR3 is CAIRATGAGYGYTF. CDR3 sequence (DNA): TGTGCCATCAGGGCGACAGGAGCGGGGTATGGCTACACCTTC. This chain uses TRBV10-3 with TRBJ1-2; possible D gene TRBD1, 6 bases. The ends were cut back, 6 bases at V and 5 bases at J, with 16 bases in the middle. The germline CDR1 and CDR2 sequences are ENHRY and SYGVKD. The CDR3 length is 14 residues.